This T cell receptor (beta chain) was observed in a study of blood T cell repertoires in COVID-19. About the study: Sites in the United States, Italy and Spain provided acute and convalescent COVID-19 samples.

The germline V gene has CDR1 MDHEN and CDR2 SYDVKM. The trim removed 5 bases at V and 3 bases at J, leaving 5 bases unmatched. The CDR3 is made up of 14 amino acids. Cohort placement rested on clinical history that participants reported themselves. TCRdb's table, derived via immunoSEQ multiplex PCR, lists solely in-frame clones and lacks some. The repertoire has a few hundred thousand clones, approximately 90% of them found once; the top ten carry roughly 1%. Sequenced material: PBMCs or T cells enriched from blood (not recorded which). This chain uses TRBV28 with TRBJ1-2; 8 positions match TRBD1. The sequence was collected from a man younger than 35 who had recovered from COVID-19. The CDR3 DNA is TGTGCCAGCAGTCGGACAGGGACCTACTATGGCTACACCTTC. Encoded protein: CASSRTGTYYGYTF.